The clone carrying this TCR beta chain appeared once. Its antigen is currently unknown. This specimen belongs to a study of radiotherapy plus CTLA-4 blockade in lung cancer. In the study overall: For about 19% of patients, objective responses occurred, and about 33% had disease control. Study observations and caveats: An expansion of tumor-derived TCR clones occurred in blood after radiotherapy plus ipilimumab.

Germline CDR1 reads MNHEY; CDR2 reads SVGAGI. This CDR3 region has 14 residues. The ends lost 5 bases at V and 9 bases at J; junction bases unmatched: 12. Patients with chemo-refractory metastatic non-small-cell lung cancer received focal radiation plus CTLA-4 blockade with ipilimumab. The repertoire was sequenced with immunoSEQ multiplex PCR; TCRdb's copy has only in-frame clones and lacks some. The sample holds over 95,000 clones; around 79% are singletons and the top ten take around 2.7%. The chain links TRBV6-5 to TRBJ2-5; 7 bases match TRBD2. The sequences come from peripheral blood, collected from a patient treated with radiotherapy plus ipilimumab. This TCR came from a human donor with non-small cell lung cancer who had a partial response to radiotherapy plus ipilimumab. Some clones in this sample may be carry-over from other donors' samples. The CDR3 nucleotides read TGTGCCAGCAGTCGCACTAGCGCCGGTAGGGCCCAGTACTTC. The encoded protein is CASSRTSAGRAQYF.